This paragraph covers one TCR beta chain sequence. Which antigen it targets is not known. No base-level quality is on record; no much larger clone is a single base apart. Via the germline V gene (reference sequence), CDR1 is SEHNR and CDR2 FQNEAQ. The cysteine opens and the phenylalanine closes a CDR3 of 15 amino acids. CDR3 DNA only is kept here, 45 bases in frame from base 1. Trimming leaves V shorter by 3 bases and J shorter by 5 bases, with the junction holding 4 bases beyond the gene matches. These data belong to a study of cytomegalovirus exposure and HLA in healthy donors (dated by TCRdb to the late 2010s). About the investigation overall: The 500 to 700 repertoires of the first cohort and the roughly 120 validation repertoires were produced on the same platform, according to a later analysis. The study aimed to test whether cataloging public T cell receptors could reveal signatures of past pathogen exposure. A separate validation cohort of 100 to 150 different subjects was used in addition to the 666-subject first cohort. To predict cytomegalovirus infection status, the study brought together high-throughput TCR immunosequencing, statistical association of individual TCRs with disease status, and machine learning.

Library preparation employed the immunoSEQ multiplex PCR assay. In the source study's methods: A statistical classification framework was developed to diagnose cytomegalovirus status using the catalog of TCR beta chain sequences. Drawn from immuneACCESS, this table holds only the in-frame rearrangements with V and J called that TCRdb kept. Clones are partly lost; checked studies trace under half to an unresolved V gene and leave the rest unexplained. V and J calls and clone size come straight from that table; D and trimming were deduced from the DNA. A total of 68,000 or so clones appear in this sample, around 89% of them only once. The top ten hold more than 0.95% of the sample. Donors formed part of the validation cohort, which comprised 120 subjects and was distinct from the first cohort of 670 or so subjects. The full study reports these points: A later analysis found that TCRs clustered in the first cohort also tended to co-occur in the 120 validation repertoires, with 94% of cluster scores above 0. The authors suggested that the approach could potentially be generalized to other disease states and immunological phenotypes. A few of the identified cytomegalovirus-associated TCR beta chains were confirmed in vitro to be specific for cytomegalovirus antigens. In the study, around 150 TCR beta chains were listed as associated with cytomegalovirus. A later analysis lacked HLA typing for the validation cohort, so it scored co-occurrence in that cohort across all 110 or so repertoires. In both the original and validation cohorts, the classifier was reported to diagnose cytomegalovirus status with high specificity and sensitivity. Most TCR sequences were observed very rarely across donors, whereas some public TCRs were present in many individuals.

The TCR sequence derives from a woman aged 18-35 years in good health and CMV-seronegative. The V gene is TRBV7-9 and the J gene is TRBJ2-5; 12 nucleotides in the junction match TRBD1. Material for sequencing was PBMCs. The nucleotides read TGTGCCAGCAGCTTGGGGACAGGGGGCCGGGAGACCCAGTACTTC. It translates as CASSLGTGGRETQYF.